Listed here are 21 T cell receptor beta chains from one sample, sequenced in a study of blood T cell repertoires in COVID-19. Clones were read by immunoSEQ multiplex PCR, and TCRdb kept only the in-frame ones, dropping some. This table holds 65,000 to 80,000 clones, roughly 90% found once. Material: peripheral blood. These receptors all stem from a young man with acute or convalescent COVID-19.

The J gene is TRBJ1-4, the V gene TRBV3-1 (or the pseudogene TRBV3-2); TRBD1 might be the D (6 bases). V was clipped by 7 bases and J by 12 bases, with 18 bases between them. This CDR3 has 13 residues. CDR1 is LGHDT and CDR2 is YNNKEL in the germline V gene (reference sequence). This CDR3 is CASTMAGGKELFF. In DNA form, the CDR3 reads TGTGCCAGCACCATGGCGGGGGGCAAGGAACTGTTTTTT.

The chain couples TRBV30 to TRBJ1-2; D gene ambiguous. In germline, CDR1 is GTSNPN, CDR2 SVGIG (reference sequence). This CDR3 has 12 amino acids. V was cut by 4 bases and J by 3 bases, with 9 bases left in between. CDR3 in amino acids: CAWNPRDYGYTF. The CDR3 nucleotides read TGTGCCTGGAATCCACGGGACTATGGCTACACCTTC.

V is TRBV5-6 and J is TRBJ1-1; D is uncertain. Trimming removed 5 bases at V and 5 bases at J, with 13 bases between. Germline lookup yields CDR1 SGHDT and CDR2 YYEEEE. The CDR3 loop spans 13 amino acids. The CDR3 is CASRLFGDTEAFF. For the CDR3, the DNA is TGTGCCAGCAGATTATTCGGGGATACTGAAGCTTTCTTT.

The V gene is TRBV5-6, the J gene TRBJ1-5; D gene unclear. The V gene's germline CDR1 is SGHDT and CDR2 YYEEEE. V was pared by 0 bases and J by 9 bases, with 16 bases between. CDR3 size: 15 residues. The CDR3 reads CASSLGADLYVPQHF. CDR3 in DNA: TGTGCCAGCAGCTTGGGGGCAGATCTCTATGTGCCCCAGCATTTT.

This clone was found once. The V gene is TRBV18, the J gene TRBJ1-4, with D unresolved. The CDR3 length is 13 residues. Trimming stripped 6 bases from V and 4 bases from J, with 9 bases between. Germline CDR1 reads KGHSH; CDR2 reads LQKENI. The CDR3 sequence is CASSRGDNEKLFF. In DNA, the CDR3 is TGTGCCAGCTCCCGGGGAGATAATGAAAAACTGTTTTTT.

The chain recombines TRBV6-5 with TRBJ1-5; D not certain. CDR3 length equals 14 residues. The V gene's germline CDR1 is MNHEY and CDR2 SVGAGI. Trimming pared 6 bases from V and 3 bases from J, leaving 12 bases between. The CDR3 region has the DNA TGTGCCAGCAGCCCCGGAGGCGTCAATCAGCCCCAGCATTTT. Protein product: CASSPGGVNQPQHF.

The chain carries TRBV6-5 and TRBJ2-3, with a tentative D call TRBD2 (7 bases). V lost 5 bases, J lost 6 bases, and 15 bases lay in between. The germline gives CDR1 MNHEY, CDR2 SVGAGI. There are 14 residues in the CDR3. This CDR3 reads CASSLGGRLDTQYF. DNA for the CDR3: TGTGCCAGCAGTCTGGGGGGGCGCTTGGATACGCAGTATTTT.

The genes are TRBV3-1 (or the pseudogene TRBV3-2) and TRBJ1-6; a possible D gene is TRBD1 (6 bases). The germline V gene has CDR1 LGHDT and CDR2 YNNKEL (reference sequence). This CDR3 contains 17 residues. V lost 4 bases, J lost 5 bases, and 18 bases lay in between. The CDR3 DNA sequence: TGTGCCAGCAGCCCCCAAGTCACAGGGTCTGATAATTCACCCCTCCACTTT. The encoded protein is CASSPQVTGSDNSPLHF.

The chain links TRBV27 to TRBJ1-6; no reliable D call. Trimming took 5 bases from V and 9 from J, leaving 23 bases between them. CDR1 and CDR2 (germline): MNHEY, SMNVEV (reference sequence). This CDR3 contains 17 residues. The CDR3 sequence: CASSRMTSTNAASPLHF. The DNA for the CDR3 is TGTGCCAGCAGTCGTATGACAAGCACAAACGCCGCTTCACCCCTCCACTTT.

The chain recombines TRBV3-1 (or the pseudogene TRBV3-2) with TRBJ1-5, with 7 bases aligning to TRBD1. CDR3 length: 14 amino acids. Germline V CDR1 and CDR2: LGHDT, YNNKEL (reference sequence). Germline trimming cut 4 bases from V and 2 bases from J; bases unmatched to any gene: 2. Here the CDR3 reads CASSPGTGNQPQHF. As DNA, the CDR3 is TGTGCCAGCAGCCCCGGGACAGGCAATCAGCCCCAGCATTTT.

This chain connects TRBV30 to TRBJ1-6, with TRBD1 matching over 7 bases. From germline, CDR1 is GTSNPN and CDR2 SVGIG (reference sequence). The CDR3 contains 14 residues. V was pared by 3 bases and J by 5 bases, with 4 bases of the junction left unmatched. The CDR3 DNA is TGTGCCTGGAGACAGGGGCGCGATAATTCACCCCTCCACTTT. Translating it yields CAWRQGRDNSPLHF.

This clone was observed a few times. The J gene is TRBJ2-7, the V gene TRBV4-2, with TRBD2 matching 11 bases. V lost 4 bases, J lost 2 bases, and 4 bases stayed unmatched. The CDR3 totals 15 residues. Germline CDR1 reads LGHNA; CDR2 reads YNFKEQ. The CDR3 region has the DNA TGTGCCAGCAGCCTGGGGACTAGCGGCCCCTACGAGCAGTACTTC. Amino acids: CASSLGTSGPYEQYF.

This chain uses TRBV19 with TRBJ1-6; perhaps TRBD1 as D (5 bases). Per germline, CDR1 LNHDA and CDR2 SQIVND (reference sequence). The CDR3 spans 16 residues. V lost 5 bases, J lost 7 bases, and 18 bases lay in between. CDR3 residues: CASSRDFQGRNSPLHF. CDR3 DNA: TGTGCCAGTAGTCGCGACTTTCAGGGTCGGAATTCACCCCTCCACTTT.

V is TRBV2 and J is TRBJ1-3; no definite D call. The CDR3 is 13 amino acids. Germline CDR1 is SNHLY and CDR2 is FYNNEI. V was trimmed by 5 bases and J by 1 base, leaving 6 bases between them. This chain's CDR3 is CASSKLSGNTIYF. Written as DNA, the CDR3 is TGTGCCAGCAGTAAACTTTCTGGAAACACCATATATTTT.

This rearrangement joins TRBV5-8 to TRBJ1-2; tentative D call: TRBD1 (6 bases). Trimming removed 0 bases from V and 4 bases from J, with 13 bases in between. This CDR3 has 15 residues. Germline V gives CDR1 SGHTS, CDR2 YDEGEE. In nucleotides, the CDR3 is TGTGCCAGCAGCTTGGGCGACAGGACCTTCTATGGCTACACCTTC. Its protein is CASSLGDRTFYGYTF.

This clone was recorded only once. The gene calls are TRBV7-6 and TRBJ1-1; 12 positions match TRBD1. Trimming removed 3 bases from V and 7 bases from J; junction bases left unmatched: 6. CDR3 length: 15 amino acids. CDR1 SGHVS and CDR2 FNYEAQ come from the germline V gene. The CDR3 spells CASSFGDRGLSEAFF. The DNA of the CDR3 is TGTGCCAGCAGCTTCGGGGACAGGGGGCTTAGTGAAGCTTTCTTT.

V and J are TRBV4-1 and TRBJ1-2; D remains ambiguous. V lost 3 bases to trimming and J lost 1 base, with 9 bases between them. Germline CDR1 is MGHRA and CDR2 is YSYEKL. The CDR3 is 14 residues long. CDR3 nucleotide sequence: TGCGCCAGCAGCCACAGCGACGGTAACTATGGCTACACCTTC. This codes for CASSHSDGNYGYTF.

This clone was observed a handful of times. Written as DNA, the CDR3 is TGTGCCAGCAGTTTACAAGGACAGATCTTAGGCTCCTATAATTCACCCCTCCACTTT. This encodes CASSLQGQILGSYNSPLHF. The V call is TRBV27, the J call TRBJ1-6; D is possibly TRBD1 (6 bases). CDR1 is MNHEY and CDR2 is SMNVEV in the germline V gene (reference sequence). V lost 2 bases and J 0 bases, leaving 17 bases between the germline ends. This CDR3 comprises 19 residues.

The chain links TRBV7-9 to TRBJ1-4; the D is unclear. The germline V gene encodes CDR1 SEHNR and CDR2 FQNEAQ (reference sequence). The V and J ends lost 4 bases and 8 bases respectively, with 14 bases between them. There are 14 residues in the CDR3. The CDR3 nucleotides are TGTGCCAGCAGCTCCATCCGTGTCCGGGAAAAACTGTTTTTT. It translates to CASSSIRVREKLFF.

The gene calls are TRBV6-5 and TRBJ1-1; 9 bases match TRBD1. V lost 8 bases to trimming and J lost 4 bases; unmatched junction nucleotides: 5. CDR3 length equals 13 residues. Germline assignment: CDR1 MNHEY and CDR2 SVGAGI. The CDR3 nucleotides read TGTGCCAGCGGGACACAGGGGGCCACTGAAGCTTTCTTT. Translation: CASGTQGATEAFF.

V usage is TRBV4-2 and J usage is TRBJ1-3, with no clear D. CDR1 and CDR2 from the germline V gene are LGHNA and YNFKEQ. The CDR3 runs to 16 residues. V dropped 3 bases and J dropped 2 bases, with 14 bases sitting between them. The CDR3: CASSHDSSLTGNTIYF. The CDR3, as DNA: TGTGCCAGCAGCCACGACTCGAGTCTAACTGGAAACACCATATATTTT.